The source of this T cell receptor beta chain is a study of T cells in Graves' hyperthyroidism and ophthalmopathy (dated by TCRdb to between 2017 and 2020). Regarding the complete study: Peripheral blood samples were taken at the time of initial diagnosis, prior to any treatment. Once sampling was done, hyperthyroidism patients were given methimazole at a starting dose of 30 mg daily, whereas ophthalmopathy patients were given high-dose intravenous methylprednisolone. In addition, the study compared T-cell repertoires in thyroid tissue and in blood from over 5 Graves' hyperthyroidism patients. An independent validation cohort of under 20 hyperthyroidism patients and 17 patients who later progressed to ophthalmopathy tested prospective prediction of ophthalmopathy. TCR V-J signatures able to tell the groups apart were searched for in a discovery cohort of about a hundred patients, of whom more than 40 had Graves' ophthalmopathy and more than 55 had stable Graves' hyperthyroidism. The 75 to 100 discovery patients were divided at random into training and test sets in a 7:3 ratio. TCR Vbeta CDR3 sequencing of 135 peripheral blood samples (roughly 43 ophthalmopathy, 75 to 80 hyperthyroidism and approximately 17 progressor patients) is reported in the paper. The study at large found these results: Ophthalmopathy was separated from stable hyperthyroidism by a 13 V-J signature model, with around 90% sensitivity and approximately 81% specificity obtained in cross-validation and 80%/75% obtained in testing. Most expanded thyroid clonotypes (frequency above 0.001) were also found in blood, which suggests that blood repertoires may mirror thyroid immune responses. In validation, the model predicted progression to ophthalmopathy a median of around six months before onset, with roughly 68% sensitivity and about 72% specificity. No statistical method was used to fix the sample size in advance, and group allocation was not hidden from the investigators.

The hyperthyroidism patients were between 18 and 65 years old and newly diagnosed, with a disease duration of less than 2 months. Any patient with an uncontrolled infection, another autoimmune disease, pregnancy or lactation was excluded. Diagnoses relied on clinical symptoms, serum thyroxine and TRAb, thyroid ultrasound and orbital computed tomography. Blood from progressor patients was collected at the time of first diagnosis with hyperthyroidism, before any ophthalmopathy symptoms had appeared. Ficoll-Paque density gradient centrifugation was used to isolate PBMCs from approximately 10 ml of fresh peripheral blood. Patients classed as progressors first received a Graves' hyperthyroidism diagnosis and then went on to develop ophthalmopathy during follow-up. Trizol reagent was used to extract total RNA, and RNA quality was then checked on an Agilent 2100 Bioanalyzer. This clonotype was seen a few times. Its antigen specificity is not known. Base qualities are missing; no much larger clone stands one base away.

TCR beta CDR3 regions were amplified from RNA transcripts. The TCR CDR3 was subjected to a first round of RT-PCR using the HTBI primer set and the Qiagen OneStep RT-PCR kit. The libraries were constructed in a second round of multiplex PCR and then size-selected and purified. Sequencing of the libraries was done on an Illumina HiSeq2000 using paired-end 100 bp reads. The published analysis was carried out like this. SOAPnuke was used to process the raw data, removing reads that contained adapters or uncalled bases, had a mean Phred below 15, or lacked an exact match to the constant primer or identifier. High-quality paired reads were merged with COPE v1.2.5, and unique nucleotide sequences were defined as clonotypes. MiTCR v1.1 was used to align the clonotypes against IMGT TRBV, TRBD and TRBJ reference segments. The analysis was restricted to V-J combinations with a frequency above 0.0001, which together covered 99.2% of the repertoires. A TCS score was defined as the ratio of F50 (clonal expansion) to E x V (chaos), with BLOSUM62-based TCRdist applied between CDR3 peptides within each V-J. Welch's t-statistics and random forest reduced fewer than 600 V-J features to 13, which were used in a naive Bayes classifier (R e1071). The public sequencing data were trimmed at Q25 with fastp and processed into clonotypes with MiXCR by TCRdb, which kept only in-frame beta chains. A single entry per CDR3 protein holds the most common genes and DNA from its merged rows. What appears here as the V and J calls and clone size reflects TCRdb's work, not the paper's. Within this sample are approximately 400,000 distinct CDR3 sequences, with approximately 15% of them counted one time only. Together, the top ten hold 25% to 35% of the sample.

Trimming at the junction amounts to 1 base on V and 2 bases on J, and the germline ends lie 23 bases apart. The CDR3 has 19 amino acids, counting the end cysteine and phenylalanine. Of all the DNA, just the CDR3 is kept, 57 bases in frame from base 1. Reading the germline V gene gives CDR1 KGHSH and CDR2 LQKENI. This chain is built from TRBV18 and TRBJ1-2, with the D gene too uncertain to name. Specimen: blood. The sequence was collected from a woman between 18 and 29 years old with Graves' hyperthyroidism that later progressed to Graves' ophthalmopathy. The CDR3 region reads CASSPLPFSEGNPNYGYTF. The nucleotides are TGTGCCAGCTCACCACTCCCCTTTAGTGAAGGGAATCCAAACTATGGCTACACCTTC. This CDR3, with the reference TRBV18 and TRBJ1-2 proteins standing in past its ends, gives the full variable domain NAGVMQNPRHLVRRRGQEARLRCSPMKGHSHVYWYRQLPEEGLKFMVYLQKENIIDESGMPKERFSAEFPKEGPSILRIQQVVRGDSAAYFCASSPLPFSEGNPNYGYTFGSGTRLTVV.